These 8 T cell receptor beta chains were all obtained from the same sample, sequenced in a study of blood T cell repertoires in COVID-19 (dated by TCRdb to 2020 to 2021). Receptor amplification or capture employed the immunoSEQ multiplex PCR assay. The immuneACCESS repertoire file appears here via TCRdb, limited to in-frame rearrangements. These files lack a portion of the clones; in checked studies, under half of the deficit traces to unresolved V genes, and the cause of the others is not known. The sample includes roughly 100,000 clones, with roughly 79% observed a single time. The top ten constitute under 5% of the sample. The sequenced sample was peripheral blood. These receptors were taken from a man older than 75 with COVID-19, enrolled during active disease.

This chain uses TRBV3-1 (or the pseudogene TRBV3-2) with TRBJ2-5, with 8 bases identical to TRBD1. V was clipped by 3 bases and J by 5 bases; unmatched bases: 11. The CDR3 sequence is 16 residues long. Germline V CDR1 and CDR2: LGHDT, YNNKEL (reference sequence). CDR3: CASSHRTGPVGETQYF. CDR3 nucleotide sequence: TGTGCCAGCAGCCACCGGACAGGGCCGGTAGGGGAGACCCAGTACTTC.

This chain uses TRBV10-3 with TRBJ2-5, with TRBD2 identical over 7 bases. J gave up 5 bases and V 8 bases, and 5 bases lay outside the gene matches. Looked up from germline, CDR1 is ENHRY and CDR2 is SYGVKD. This CDR3 has 12 amino acids. The CDR3 sequence: CAIGGEGETQYF. CDR3 DNA: TGTGCCATCGGGGGGGAGGGTGAGACCCAGTACTTC.

The V and J genes are TRBV7-9 and TRBJ2-5, with 9 bases matching TRBD2. There are 19 residues in the CDR3. The V and J ends lost 1 base and 1 base, in that order; junction bases with no gene match: 13. In germline, CDR1 is SEHNR, CDR2 FQNEAQ (reference sequence). The CDR3 spells CASSLVQFGLAGLQETQYF. For the CDR3, the DNA is TGTGCCAGCAGCTTAGTACAGTTCGGGCTAGCGGGGCTCCAAGAGACCCAGTACTTC.

The genes are TRBV5-8 and TRBJ2-3, with TRBD2 as a possible D gene (5 bases). V lost 7 bases to trimming and J lost 1 base, with 13 bases between them. The CDR3 loop spans 14 amino acids. CDR1 and CDR2 (germline): SGHTS, YDEGEE. The CDR3 sequence: CASCSADRTDTQYF. The CDR3 region has the DNA TGTGCCAGCTGCTCAGCGGACCGCACAGATACGCAGTATTTT.

This clone was observed a few times. The V gene is TRBV7-8, the J gene TRBJ2-2; 8 nucleotides line up with TRBD1. This CDR3 spans 15 amino acids. The trim removed 4 bases at V and 1 base at J, leaving 2 bases unmatched. Germline lookup yields CDR1 SGHVS and CDR2 FQNEAQ. This CDR3 reads CASSSGTGNTGELFF. The CDR3 region has the DNA TGTGCCAGCAGCTCCGGGACAGGGAACACCGGGGAGCTGTTTTTT.

The J gene is TRBJ1-2, the V gene TRBV2; 7 positions match TRBD1. The germline V gene encodes CDR1 SNHLY and CDR2 FYNNEI. V lost 8 bases and J lost 2; bases outside the gene matches: 8. The CDR3 totals 14 residues. The CDR3 sequence: CASFRDSTNYGYTF. CDR3 in DNA: TGTGCCAGCTTTAGGGACAGCACAAACTATGGCTACACCTTC.

The chain carries TRBV18 and TRBJ1-1, with D possibly TRBD1 on 5 matching bases. The CDR3 extends over 17 amino acids. The germline V and J ends were trimmed by 6 bases and 0 bases, with 20 bases remaining between them. Germline V gene data show CDR1 as KGHSH and CDR2 as LQKENI. The CDR3 DNA follows: TGTGCCAGCTCCCTACATGGGGCAGTCAATATGAACACTGAAGCTTTCTTT. This sequence encodes CASSLHGAVNMNTEAFF.

This rearrangement joins TRBV5-6 to TRBJ1-2, with 9 bases lining up with TRBD1. J lost 2 bases, V lost 1 base, and 6 bases had no gene match. This CDR3 has 16 residues. From germline, CDR1 is SGHDT and CDR2 YYEEEE. The CDR3 DNA sequence: TGTGCCAGCAGCTTGCCTACAGGGGGCGTGAACTATGGCTACACCTTC. This translates into CASSLPTGGVNYGYTF.